This is a list of T cell receptor beta chains from one sample in a study of blood T cell repertoires in COVID-19. This table comes from immunoSEQ multiplex PCR, and its TCRdb copy is limited to in-frame clones, with some not included. The sample consists of 200,000 or so clones, 70% to 90% of them appearing once. The sample comprised peripheral blood. The receptors stem from a man aged 30 to 45 with COVID-19, enrolled during active disease. The CDR3 runs from the conserved cysteine through the conserved F or W. Each record gives: V gene, D gene, J gene, clone size, CDR3 protein, CDR3 DNA. A D gene is named only where the DNA matches it firmly. Rows give clone size only sometimes, using once, few, many, or a class for an expanded clone.

>TRBV7-3|.|TRBJ1-1|few
CASSLRRGGITEAFF
TGTGCCAGCAGCTTAAGGAGGGGTGGGATCACTGAAGCTTTCTTT
>TRBV28|.|TRBJ1-4|.
CASSFGSTGEKLFF
TGTGCCAGCAGTTTTGGCAGCACGGGTGAAAAACTGTTTTTT
>TRBV27|TRBD2|TRBJ2-3|.
CASSSPSGRINTQYF
TGTGCCAGCAGCTCCCCTAGCGGGAGGATAAATACGCAGTATTTT
>TRBV7-8|.|TRBJ2-7|.
CASSRRGLRVSAYEQYF
TGTGCCAGCAGCCGCCGGGGTTTGCGGGTGTCAGCCTACGAGCAGTACTTC
>TRBV7-8|.|TRBJ2-7|.
CASSLIARSYEQYF
TGTGCCAGCAGCTTGATTGCCAGGTCCTACGAGCAGTACTTC
>TRBV28|.|TRBJ1-5|once
CASSLQGQNQPQHF
TGTGCCAGCAGTCTACAGGGTCAGAATCAGCCCCAGCATTTT
>TRBV9|.|TRBJ2-3|.
CASSVGETVGGTQYF
TGTGCCAGCAGCGTAGGCGAGACAGTGGGAGGTACGCAGTATTTT
>TRBV10-2|.|TRBJ2-2|.
CASSNTGELFF
TGCGCCTCCTCGAACACCGGGGAGCTGTTTTTT
>TRBV5-6|TRBD1|TRBJ2-1|once
CASSLNRGSDEQFF
TGTGCCAGCAGCCTAAACAGGGGTAGCGATGAGCAGTTCTTC
>TRBV28|TRBD1|TRBJ1-3|.
CASRPQGANRNTIYF
TGTGCCAGCAGACCTCAGGGGGCTAATCGGAACACCATATATTTT
>TRBV6-4|.|TRBJ1-4|.
CASTRGEDTKLFF
TGTGCCAGCACCCGAGGAGAGGACACAAAACTGTTTTTT
>TRBV28|TRBD1|TRBJ1-6|.
CASSRDSSYNSPLHF
TGTGCCAGCAGTCGGGACAGCTCCTATAATTCACCCCTCCACTTT
>TRBV19|TRBD2|TRBJ2-7|medium-sized
CASSMLAGDYEQYF
TGTGCCAGTAGTATGCTAGCGGGGGACTACGAGCAGTACTTC
>TRBV5-4|TRBD2|TRBJ2-2|.
CASSLAGTRREGGELFF
TGTGCCAGCAGCTTGGCCGGGACTAGGAGAGAGGGCGGGGAGCTGTTTTTT
>TRBV5-1|.|TRBJ1-5|few
CASSLDRDQPQHF
TGCGCCAGCAGCTTGGATCGTGATCAGCCCCAGCATTTT
>TRBV7-2|.|TRBJ1-1|.
CASSFGRLNTEAFF
TGTGCCAGCAGCTTTGGCAGGTTGAACACTGAAGCTTTCTTT
>TRBV5-4|.|TRBJ1-4|once
CASSLEQGRAVNEKLFF
TGTGCCAGCAGCTTGGAGCAGGGCCGGGCAGTGAATGAAAAACTGTTTTTT
>TRBV2|.|TRBJ1-5|.
CASGVLDTNQPQHF
TGTGCCAGCGGCGTGTTGGACACTAATCAGCCCCAGCATTTT
>TRBV27|.|TRBJ2-1|.
CASSWASRYNEQFF
TGTGCCAGCAGTTGGGCTAGCAGATACAATGAGCAGTTCTTC
>TRBV7-8|.|TRBJ2-1|.
CASSPGRSYNEQFF
TGTGCCAGCAGTCCAGGGCGCTCCTACAATGAGCAGTTCTTC
>TRBV18|TRBD2|TRBJ2-7|.
CASSPWTSGSYEQYF
TGTGCCAGCTCACCATGGACTAGCGGGAGTTACGAGCAGTACTTC
>TRBV12-3/TRBV12-4|TRBD1|TRBJ1-2|once
CASSPGGYGYTF
TGTGCCAGCAGCCCAGGGGGCTATGGCTACACCTTC